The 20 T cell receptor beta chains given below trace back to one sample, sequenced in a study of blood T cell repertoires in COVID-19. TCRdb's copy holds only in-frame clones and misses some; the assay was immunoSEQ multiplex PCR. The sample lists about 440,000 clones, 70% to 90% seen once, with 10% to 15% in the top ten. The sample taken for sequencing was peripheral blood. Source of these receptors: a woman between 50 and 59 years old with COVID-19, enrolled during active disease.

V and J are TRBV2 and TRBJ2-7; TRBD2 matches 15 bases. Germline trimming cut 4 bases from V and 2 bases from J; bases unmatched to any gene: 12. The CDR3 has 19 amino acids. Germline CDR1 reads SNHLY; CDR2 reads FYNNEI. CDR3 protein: CASSVYRGLAGGPPYEQYF. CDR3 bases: TGTGCCAGCAGTGTCTATAGGGGACTAGCGGGGGGCCCCCCCTACGAGCAGTACTTC.

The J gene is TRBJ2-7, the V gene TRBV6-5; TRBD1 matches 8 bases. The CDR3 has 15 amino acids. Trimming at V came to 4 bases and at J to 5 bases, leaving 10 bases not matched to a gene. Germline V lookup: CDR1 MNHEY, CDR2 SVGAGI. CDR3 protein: CASSFQDRVRNEQYF. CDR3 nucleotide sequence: TGTGCCAGCAGTTTCCAGGACAGGGTCCGAAACGAGCAGTACTTC.

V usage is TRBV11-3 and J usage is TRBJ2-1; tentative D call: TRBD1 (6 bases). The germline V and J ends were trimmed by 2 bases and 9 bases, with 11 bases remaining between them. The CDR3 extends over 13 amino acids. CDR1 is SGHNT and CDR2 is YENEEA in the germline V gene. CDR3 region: CASSLNQGSEQFF. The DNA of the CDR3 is TGTGCCAGCAGCTTAAACCAGGGGAGTGAGCAGTTCTTC. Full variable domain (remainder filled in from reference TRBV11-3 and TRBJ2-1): EAGVVQSPRYKIIEKKQPVAFWCNPISGHNTLYWYLQNLGQGPELLIRYENEEAVDDSQLPKDRFSAERLKGVDSTLKIQPAELGDSAVYLCASSLNQGSEQFFGPGTRLTVL.

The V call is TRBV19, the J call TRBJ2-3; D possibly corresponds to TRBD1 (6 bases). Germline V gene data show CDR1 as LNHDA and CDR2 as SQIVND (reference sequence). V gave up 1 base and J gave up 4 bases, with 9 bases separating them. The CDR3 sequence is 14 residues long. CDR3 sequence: CASSIARGPDTQYF. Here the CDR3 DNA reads TGTGCCAGTAGTATAGCCAGGGGCCCAGATACGCAGTATTTT.

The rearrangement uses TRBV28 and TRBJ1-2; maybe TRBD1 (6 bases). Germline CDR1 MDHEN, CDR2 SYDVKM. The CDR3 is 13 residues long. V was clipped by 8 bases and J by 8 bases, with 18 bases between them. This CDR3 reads CASGFRGAWGYTF. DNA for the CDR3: TGTGCCAGCGGATTTCGGGGGGCGTGGGGCTACACCTTC.

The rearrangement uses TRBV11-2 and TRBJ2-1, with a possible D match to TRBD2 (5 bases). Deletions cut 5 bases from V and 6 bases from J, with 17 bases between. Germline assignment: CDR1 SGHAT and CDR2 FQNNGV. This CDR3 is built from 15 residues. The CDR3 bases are TGTGCCAGCAGCCTCGGCCCTTCAGCGGTCAATGAGCAGTTCTTC. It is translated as CASSLGPSAVNEQFF.

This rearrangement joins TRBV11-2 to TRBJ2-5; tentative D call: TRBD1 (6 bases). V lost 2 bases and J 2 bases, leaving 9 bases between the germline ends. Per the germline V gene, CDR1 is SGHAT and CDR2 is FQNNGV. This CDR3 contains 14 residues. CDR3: CASSLTGTQETQYF. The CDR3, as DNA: TGTGCCAGCAGCTTAACAGGGACACAAGAGACCCAGTACTTC.

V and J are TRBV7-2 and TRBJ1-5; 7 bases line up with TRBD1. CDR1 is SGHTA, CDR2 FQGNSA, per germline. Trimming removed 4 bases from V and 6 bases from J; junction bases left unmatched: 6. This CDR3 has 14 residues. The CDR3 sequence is CASSSQTGAQPQHF. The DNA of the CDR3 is TGTGCCAGCAGCTCCCAAACAGGGGCTCAGCCCCAGCATTTT. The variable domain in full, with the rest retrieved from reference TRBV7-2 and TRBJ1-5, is GAGVSQSPSNKVTEKGKDVELRCDPISGHTALYWYRQSLGQGLEFLIYFQGNSAPDKSGLPSDRFSAERTGGSVSTLTIQRTQQEDSAVYLCASSSQTGAQPQHFGDGTRLSIL.

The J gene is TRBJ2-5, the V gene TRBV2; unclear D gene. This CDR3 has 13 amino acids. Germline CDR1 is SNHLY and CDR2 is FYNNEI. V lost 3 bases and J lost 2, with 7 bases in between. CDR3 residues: CASSEVEQETQYF. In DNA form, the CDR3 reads TGTGCCAGCAGTGAGGTAGAACAAGAGACCCAGTACTTC.

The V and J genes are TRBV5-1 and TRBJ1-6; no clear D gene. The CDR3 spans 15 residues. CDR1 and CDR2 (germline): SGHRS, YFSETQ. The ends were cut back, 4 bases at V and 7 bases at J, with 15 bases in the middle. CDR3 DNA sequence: TGCGCCAGCAGCCCGCGGGAGGAATTCAATTCACCCCTCCACTTT. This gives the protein CASSPREEFNSPLHF.

Here the CDR3 reads CASRESRVGELFF. The CDR3 DNA sequence: TGCGCCAGCAGGGAATCCAGGGTCGGGGAGCTGTTTTTT. This chain uses TRBV10-1 with TRBJ2-2; possible D gene TRBD1, 5 bases. This CDR3 contains 13 residues. The V end lost 6 bases, the J end lost 7 bases, and 12 bases lay between the germline ends. Germline V gene sequence: CDR1 WNHNN, CDR2 SYGVQD (reference sequence).

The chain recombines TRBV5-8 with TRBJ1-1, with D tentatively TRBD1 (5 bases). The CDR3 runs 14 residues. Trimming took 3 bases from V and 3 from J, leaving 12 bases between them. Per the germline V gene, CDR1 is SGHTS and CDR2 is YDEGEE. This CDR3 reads CASSSFQGYTEAFF. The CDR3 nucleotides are TGTGCCAGCAGCTCCTTCCAGGGCTACACTGAAGCTTTCTTT.

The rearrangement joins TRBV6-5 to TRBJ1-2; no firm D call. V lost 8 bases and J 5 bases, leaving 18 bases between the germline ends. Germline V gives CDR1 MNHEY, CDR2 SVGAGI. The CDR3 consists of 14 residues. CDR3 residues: CASLRGISNYGYTF. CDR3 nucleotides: TGTGCCAGCCTACGCGGGATTAGCAATTATGGCTACACCTTC.

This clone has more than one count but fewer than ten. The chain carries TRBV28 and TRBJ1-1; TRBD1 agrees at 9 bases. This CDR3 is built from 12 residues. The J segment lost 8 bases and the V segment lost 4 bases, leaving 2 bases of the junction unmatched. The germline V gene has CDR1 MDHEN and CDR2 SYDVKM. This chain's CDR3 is CASSWGTGEAFF. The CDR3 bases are TGTGCCAGCAGTTGGGGGACAGGGGAAGCTTTCTTT.

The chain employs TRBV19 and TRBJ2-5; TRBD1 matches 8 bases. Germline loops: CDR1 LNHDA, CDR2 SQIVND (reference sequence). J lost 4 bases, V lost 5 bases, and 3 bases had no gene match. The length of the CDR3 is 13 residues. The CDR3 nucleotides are TGTGCCAGTAGTGCCACAGGGGGAGAGACCCAGTACTTC. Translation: CASSATGGETQYF.

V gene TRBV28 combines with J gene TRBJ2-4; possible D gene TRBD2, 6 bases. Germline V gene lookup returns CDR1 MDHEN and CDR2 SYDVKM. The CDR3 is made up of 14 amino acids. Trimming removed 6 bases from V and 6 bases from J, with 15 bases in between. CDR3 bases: TGTGCCAGCAGCAAGTCGCTAGCGACAAACATTCAGTACTTC. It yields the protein CASSKSLATNIQYF.

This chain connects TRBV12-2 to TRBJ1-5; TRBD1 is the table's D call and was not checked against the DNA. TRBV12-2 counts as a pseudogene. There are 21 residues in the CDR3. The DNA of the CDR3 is TGTGCAAGTCGCTTAGGTCGGGCCTTGAGGGACAGAATATATAGCAATCAGCCCCAGCATTTT. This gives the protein CASRLGRALRDRIYSNQPQHF.

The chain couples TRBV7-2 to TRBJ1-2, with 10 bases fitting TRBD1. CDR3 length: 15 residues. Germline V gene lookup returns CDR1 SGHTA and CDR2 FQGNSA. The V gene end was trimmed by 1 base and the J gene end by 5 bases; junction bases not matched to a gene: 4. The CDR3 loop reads CASSLGGTGDYGYTF. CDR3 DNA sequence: TGTGCCAGCAGCTTAGGGGGGACAGGGGATTATGGCTACACCTTC.

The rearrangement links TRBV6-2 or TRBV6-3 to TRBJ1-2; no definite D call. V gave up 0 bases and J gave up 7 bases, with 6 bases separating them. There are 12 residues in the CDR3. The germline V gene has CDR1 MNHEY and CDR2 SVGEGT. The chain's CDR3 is CASSYSMAGYTF. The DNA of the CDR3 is TGTGCCAGCAGTTACTCGATGGCTGGCTACACCTTC.

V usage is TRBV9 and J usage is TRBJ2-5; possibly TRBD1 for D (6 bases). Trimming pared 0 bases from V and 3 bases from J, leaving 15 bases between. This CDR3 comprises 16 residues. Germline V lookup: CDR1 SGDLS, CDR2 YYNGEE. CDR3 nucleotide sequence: TGTGCCAGCAGCGTAGACCAGGGCAGGGGAAAAGAGACCCAGTACTTC. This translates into CASSVDQGRGKETQYF.